Described below is a single T cell receptor (beta chain) sequence and its context. It lacks a known antigen. The input lacks base qualities; no much larger clone sits a single base away. This record comes from a study of blood T cell repertoires in COVID-19 (TCRdb year 2020). Study-level background: Samples covering the acute and convalescent phases of COVID-19 were provided by collaborators in the United States, Italy and Spain. Subjects who had been exposed to COVID-19, were actively infected with it, or had recovered from it provided the deeply sampled blood TCRbeta repertoires that made up the dataset. The material from the prospective study consisted of cDNA or gDNA derived from T cells, B-cell-depleted T cells, or PBMCs. A freely available public database, intended as a resource for researchers studying the immune response to SARS-CoV-2, is where the repertoires were released. Where HLA class I and class II types were available, the types were taken from metadata supplied by the sample provider, not from assay-based typing. The samples were drawn from two sources: the first 160 participants of the ongoing ImmuneRACE study, and 950 to 1,500 subjects contributed by 6 global collaborators. A de-identified subject ID, COVID-19 status, age in years and sex were almost always included in the sample metadata. The paper's findings and limits, for the study overall: How much clinical and demographic metadata was included differed by source and by participant, and the metadata was provided uncurated.

Whole blood was collected in K2EDTA tubes by collaborating institutions according to the institutions' own protocols. For TCRbeta analysis, collaborators shipped samples in one of three forms: frozen whole blood, isolated PBMCs, or DNA extracted from either of those sample types. TCRbeta CDR3 regions were amplified from genomic DNA using the immunoSEQ Assay, a bias-controlled multiplex PCR. The paper's data handling went like this. The number of nucleated cells in each sample was estimated by amplification of reference gene primers within the assay. To quantify the absolute abundance of each unique TCRbeta CDR3 rearrangement, sequence reads were collapsed and filtered. For each sample, productive Simpson clonality was calculated as the square root of Simpson's diversity index across productive rearrangements. Drawn from immuneACCESS, this table holds only the in-frame rearrangements with V and J called that TCRdb kept. Clones are partly lost; checked studies trace under half to an unresolved V gene and leave the rest unexplained. V, J and clone size were drawn from that table, and D and trimming were deduced from the DNA. This sample holds about 39,000 clones; approximately 93% were observed only once. The top ten hold 2% to 2.5% of the sample.

The CDR3 contains 17 residues, cysteine and phenylalanine counted. Only the CDR3 portion is preserved as DNA: 51 bases, with reading frame beginning at the first base. V is pruned by 4 bases and J by 4 bases, leaving 12 bases of the junction without a gene match. For CDR1 and CDR2, the germline V gene lists LGHNA and YNFKEQ. Recombination connected TRBV4-2 to TRBJ2-3; TRBD2 aligns with 9 central bases. This sequence was found in a man aged 50-60 years with active COVID-19. The material sequenced was peripheral blood. In nucleotide form, the sequence is TGTGCCAGCAGCCTCCGGGCAGCGGGGGGCGCTCCAGATACGCAGTATTTT. Its protein is CASSLRAAGGAPDTQYF.